Below, 26 T cell receptor beta chains from the same sample are listed, as sequenced in a study of T cells expressing NK-cell markers (dated by TCRdb to about 2020). Library method: 5' RACE. The sequencer listed for this sample is Illumina HiSeq 2000. TCRdb reprocessed the reads, so every CDR3 protein sequence counts as one entry and DNA is not shown. The table held for this sample gives around 280,000 distinct CDR3 sequences. The leading ten clones occupy roughly 0.4% of the sample. Sequencing input: blood T cells: a sorted CD56 or NKG2C T cell subset, CD4+ or CD8+ T cells, or bulk PBMC T cells (not recorded which). The receptors stem from a young man in good health. Donor details come from another sample of the same person, matched by shared clones.

V is TRBV7-9 and J is TRBJ2-1; TCRdb calls TRBD2, which cannot be checked without DNA. Germline CDR1 is SEHNR and CDR2 is FQNEAQ (reference sequence). This CDR3 comprises 14 residues. CDR3 sequence: CASTDRLAGNEQFF.

The V call is TRBV4-1, the J call TRBJ2-1; TCRdb calls TRBD2, which cannot be checked without DNA. Germline V gene lookup returns CDR1 MGHRA and CDR2 YSYEKL. There are 14 residues in the CDR3. CDR3 in amino acids: CASSSGGTRNEQFF.

This chain joins TRBV6-1 and TRBJ1-3; TCRdb lists TRBD1, though no DNA is available to test this call. The V gene's germline CDR1 is MNHNS and CDR2 SASEGT. This CDR3 region has 14 residues. This chain's CDR3 is CASRQGSSGNTIYF.

V and J are TRBV30 and TRBJ2-3; TCRdb selects TRBD2, and the lack of DNA leaves this call unchecked. The CDR3 spans 12 residues. Per germline, CDR1 GTSNPN and CDR2 SVGIG (reference sequence). The chain's CDR3 is CAWRGHTDTQYF.

This chain's CDR3 is CASTAEQGMANYGYTF. The chain uses TRBV19 and TRBJ1-2; TCRdb names TRBD1, which stays unverified in the absence of DNA. CDR3 length equals 16 residues. Germline CDR1 LNHDA, CDR2 SQIVND (reference sequence).

This chain uses TRBV12-3 or TRBV12-4 with TRBJ2-1. CDR3 length equals 12 residues. The CDR3 protein is CASSPAPNEQFF.

The J gene is TRBJ2-3, the V gene TRBV5-1; TCRdb lists TRBD2, though no DNA is available to test this call. CDR1 and CDR2 from the germline V gene are SGHRS and YFSETQ. The CDR3 length is 14 residues. The chain's CDR3 is CASSIGSFTDTQYF.

The V gene is TRBV18, the J gene TRBJ2-1; TCRdb selects TRBD2, and the lack of DNA leaves this call unchecked. The CDR3 loop spans 17 amino acids. Germline lookup yields CDR1 KGHSH and CDR2 LQKENI. The CDR3 sequence is CASSPLPAGSSYNEQFF.

The chain is built from TRBV7-2 and TRBJ1-5. CDR1 is SGHTA, CDR2 FQGNSA, per germline. The CDR3 spans 16 residues. Here the CDR3 reads CASSLDNRAHNQPQHF.

The V gene is TRBV20-1, the J gene TRBJ1-6; lacking DNA, the TRBD1 call made by TCRdb goes unchecked. CDR3 length: 12 amino acids. Germline V lookup: CDR1 DFQATT, CDR2 SNEGSKA (reference sequence). CDR3: CSATQGRPPLHF.

This sequence joins TRBV29-1 and TRBJ2-3; TCRdb selects TRBD1, and the lack of DNA leaves this call unchecked. CDR1 and CDR2 from the germline V gene are SQVTM and ANQGSEA. CDR3 length: 13 amino acids. CDR3 protein: CSVASGVADTQYF.

The chain couples TRBV10-3 to TRBJ1-1; TCRdb gives TRBD1 as the D gene, but with no DNA this cannot be confirmed. This CDR3 spans 14 amino acids. Looked up from germline, CDR1 is ENHRY and CDR2 is SYGVKD. CDR3 region: CAISGQGSDTEAFF.

CDR3 loop: CSARRGSTLHF. The chain has TRBV20-1 and TRBJ1-6. Germline values: CDR1 DFQATT, CDR2 SNEGSKA (reference sequence). The CDR3 is 11 residues long.

This chain joins TRBV5-1 and TRBJ2-4; lacking DNA, the TRBD2 call made by TCRdb goes unchecked. CDR3 length equals 14 residues. Per germline, CDR1 SGHRS and CDR2 YFSETQ. CDR3 loop: CASTIDLEGNIQYF.

The chain has TRBV12-3 or TRBV12-4 and TRBJ2-3; no DNA is available, so the TRBD2 call from TCRdb remains unchecked. CDR3 length equals 15 residues. The CDR3 loop is CASSLREIITDTQYF.

V and J are TRBV7-2 and TRBJ2-2; TCRdb's D call of TRBD1 is untestable without DNA. The CDR3 is 17 amino acids. The V gene's germline CDR1 is SGHTA and CDR2 FQGNSA. The CDR3 here is CASSPNQGTTNTGELFF.

The chain carries TRBV12-3 or TRBV12-4 and TRBJ1-5; TCRdb returns TRBD1, unconfirmable since there is no DNA. The CDR3 length is 14 residues. CDR3 residues: CASSFPGENQPQHF.

The chain links TRBV7-3 to TRBJ2-3; TCRdb's D call of TRBD2 is untestable without DNA. The CDR3 sequence is 15 residues long. Germline CDR1 and CDR2: SGHTA and FQGTGA. The CDR3 spells CASSFSGTGTDTQYF.

This CDR3 is CASSLLMRGRGSQFF. The chain employs TRBV12-3 or TRBV12-4 and TRBJ2-1; TCRdb's D call of TRBD1 is untestable without DNA. The CDR3 covers 15 residues.

The V and J genes are TRBV27 and TRBJ2-7; the TRBD2 assignment by TCRdb is unverifiable without DNA. Per the germline V gene, CDR1 is MNHEY and CDR2 is SMNVEV (reference sequence). This CDR3 has 13 amino acids. The CDR3 sequence: CASKTSGRGEQYF.

The chain combines TRBV12-3 or TRBV12-4 with TRBJ2-7; TCRdb returns TRBD2, unconfirmable since there is no DNA. This CDR3 has 15 residues. CDR3 amino acids: CASSLRGLAGEEQYF.

V and J are TRBV6-2 or TRBV6-3 and TRBJ2-7; TCRdb returns TRBD2, unconfirmable since there is no DNA. Germline V lookup: CDR1 MNHEY, CDR2 SVGEGT. This CDR3 has 15 residues. CDR3 residues: CASSYRQGPSYEQYF.

V gene TRBV5-1 combines with J gene TRBJ2-7; TCRdb lists TRBD1, though no DNA is available to test this call. The CDR3 runs to 12 residues. Germline V gene lookup returns CDR1 SGHRS and CDR2 YFSETQ. The CDR3 spells CASSLEGNGQYF. The whole variable domain, filled in from reference TRBV5-1 and TRBJ2-7, reads KAGVTQTPRYLIKTRGQQVTLSCSPISGHRSVSWYQQTPGQGLQFLFEYFSETQRNKGNFPGRFSGRQFSNSRSEMNVSTLELGDSALYLCASSLEGNGQYFGPGTRLTVT.

V usage is TRBV27 and J usage is TRBJ1-5; the TRBD1 assignment by TCRdb is unverifiable without DNA. Germline loops: CDR1 MNHEY, CDR2 SMNVEV (reference sequence). The CDR3 runs 14 residues. CDR3: CASSFFRGGQPQHF.

This chain links TRBV7-8 with TRBJ2-1; without DNA, the TCRdb call of TRBD2 cannot be checked. CDR1 and CDR2 from the germline V gene are SGHVS and FQNEAQ. CDR3 length equals 15 residues. CDR3 protein: CASSLRPSLYNEQFF.

The chain is built from TRBV12-3 or TRBV12-4 and TRBJ1-5. The CDR3 runs 12 residues. The chain's CDR3 is CAGGRDNQPQHF.